These 28 T cell receptor beta chains came from one sample sequenced in a study of blood T cell repertoires in COVID-19. The protocol was immunoSEQ multiplex PCR, while the TCRdb copy is restricted to in-frame clones and leaves out a portion. The data hold 300,000 to 350,000 clones, with approximately 90% observed a single time. The sample consisted of peripheral blood. These receptors came from a woman in her 30s with COVID-19, enrolled during active disease.

This chain connects TRBV4-1 to TRBJ1-6; D is ambiguous. There are 15 residues in the CDR3. Trimming took 1 base from V and 7 from J, leaving 11 bases between them. Germline values: CDR1 MGHRA, CDR2 YSYEKL. The CDR3 DNA sequence: TGCGCCAGCAGCCAAGGGGCAGGCATGAATTCACCCCTCCACTTT. Protein product: CASSQGAGMNSPLHF.

This chain connects TRBV4-2 to TRBJ1-1; D is uncertain. This CDR3 contains 14 residues. Germline CDR1 LGHNA, CDR2 YNFKEQ. V shed 5 bases and J shed 5 bases, with 15 bases lying between them. The CDR3 region has the DNA TGTGCCAGCAGCAAAACGGGTACGGGGACTGAAGCTTTCTTT. Translating gives CASSKTGTGTEAFF.

CDR3 sequence reads: CASSYIQGGNQPQHF. The CDR3 DNA reads as TGTGCCAGCAGCTACATCCAGGGGGGCAATCAGCCCCAGCATTTT. The chain carries TRBV7-8 and TRBJ1-5; 7 bases are shared with TRBD1. CDR3 length equals 15 residues. V was pared by 4 bases and J by 2 bases, with 5 bases of the junction left unmatched. Germline assignment: CDR1 SGHVS and CDR2 FQNEAQ.

The rearrangement uses TRBV11-3 and TRBJ2-1; D perhaps matches TRBD1 (6 bases). Looked up from germline, CDR1 is SGHNT and CDR2 is YENEEA. V gave up 2 bases and J gave up 6 bases, with 14 bases separating them. The CDR3 consists of 15 residues. CDR3 protein: CASSLRQARVNEQFF. The CDR3 DNA sequence: TGTGCCAGCAGCTTAAGACAGGCTCGCGTCAATGAGCAGTTCTTC.

The chain employs TRBV30 and TRBJ2-7; a weak D match, TRBD2 (6 bases). The germline gives CDR1 GTSNPN, CDR2 SVGIG (reference sequence). This CDR3 is built from 11 residues. For the CDR3, the DNA is TGTGGGGGACTCTGGAGTGGGGAGCAGTACTTC. As protein: CGGLWSGEQYF.

CDR3 nucleotides: TGTGCCAGCAGCTTCGCGACAGGGGGCGTCTATGGCTACACCTTC. It specifies CASSFATGGVYGYTF. The V and J genes are TRBV7-2 and TRBJ1-2; 10 positions match TRBD1. The J segment lost 4 bases and the V segment lost 3 bases, leaving 5 bases of the junction unmatched. Germline loops: CDR1 SGHTA, CDR2 FQGNSA. The CDR3 spans 15 residues.

V is TRBV3-1 (or the pseudogene TRBV3-2) and J is TRBJ2-5, with D perhaps TRBD2 (5 bases). Trimming left V 4 bases short and J 5 bases short, with 11 bases between. Germline V CDR1 and CDR2: LGHDT, YNNKEL (reference sequence). This CDR3 contains 13 residues. The CDR3 DNA reads TGTGCCAGCAGCCCGGGGAGTGGGGAGACCCAGTACTTC. Amino acids: CASSPGSGETQYF.

The CDR3 DNA is TGTGCCAGCAGCAAAGACAGGGAAGATTGCAATCAGCCCCAGCATTTT. Its protein is CASSKDREDCNQPQHF. The V gene is TRBV21-1, the J gene TRBJ1-5; no check of the table's D call, TRBD1, against the DNA was made. TRBV21-1 is annotated as a pseudogene. CDR3 length: 16 residues.

V usage is TRBV11-2 and J usage is TRBJ1-3, with D possibly TRBD1 on 6 matching bases. Trimming pared 0 bases from V and 0 bases from J, leaving 9 bases between. This CDR3 is built from 16 residues. CDR1 is SGHAT, CDR2 FQNNGV, per germline. The CDR3 protein is CASSLDRGISGNTIYF. CDR3 nucleotides: TGTGCCAGCAGCTTAGATAGGGGGATCTCTGGAAACACCATATATTTT.

The rearrangement links TRBV11-3 to TRBJ1-6, with a possible D match to TRBD1 (5 bases). Trimming stripped 0 bases from V and 3 bases from J, with 6 bases between. Germline V CDR1 and CDR2: SGHNT, YENEEA. The CDR3 has 15 amino acids. The CDR3 region has the DNA TGTGCCAGCAGCTTAGAAGGGGTCTATAATTCACCCCTCCACTTT. This encodes CASSLEGVYNSPLHF.

V gene TRBV9 combines with J gene TRBJ1-5; possibly TRBD1 for D (5 bases). The CDR3 has 14 amino acids. CDR1 and CDR2 from the germline V gene are SGDLS and YYNGEE. Trimming cost V 4 bases and J 9 bases, with 17 bases left between them. The CDR3 sequence is CASSPGAVDGPQHF. In DNA form, the CDR3 reads TGTGCCAGCAGCCCTGGGGCGGTGGATGGGCCCCAGCATTTT.

The rearrangement links TRBV6-2 or TRBV6-3 to TRBJ1-2; 8 bases match TRBD1. CDR1 MNHEY and CDR2 SVGEGT come from the germline V gene. With 3 bases clipped from V and 0 bases from J, the junction kept 9 bases outside the gene matches. This CDR3 has 17 amino acids. The DNA of the CDR3 is TGTGCCAGCAGTTATGGTCCCCAGGGGGCCACTAACTATGGCTACACCTTC. Its translation is CASSYGPQGATNYGYTF.

The chain recombines TRBV2 with TRBJ2-3, with 7 nucleotides matching TRBD2. Per germline, CDR1 SNHLY and CDR2 FYNNEI. The CDR3 runs to 14 residues. The J segment lost 3 bases and the V segment lost 4 bases, leaving 4 bases of the junction unmatched. DNA for the CDR3: TGTGCCAGCAGTGCGACTAGCAATACAGATACGCAGTATTTT. Its translation is CASSATSNTDTQYF.

With respect to this clone: In the same sample, other DNA sequences code for this CDR3. The J gene is TRBJ1-5, the V gene TRBV19, with TRBD1 identical over 7 bases. After removal of 1 base from V and 1 base from J, the junction contained 1 base not matched to a gene. Germline V gene lookup returns CDR1 LNHDA and CDR2 SQIVND (reference sequence). This CDR3 has 15 amino acids. This CDR3 reads CASSIGQGSNQPQHF. In DNA form, the CDR3 reads TGTGCCAGTAGTATAGGACAGGGAAGCAATCAGCCCCAGCATTTT. Full variable domain (rest looked up from reference TRBV19 and TRBJ1-5): DGGITQSPKYLFRKEGQNVTLSCEQNLNHDAMYWYRQDPGQGLRLIYYSQIVNDFQKGDIAEGYSVSREKKESFPLTVTSAQKNPTAFYLCASSIGQGSNQPQHFGDGTRLSIL.

The V gene is TRBV6-5, the J gene TRBJ1-2; D unresolved. Germline V gene sequence: CDR1 MNHEY, CDR2 SVGAGI. V was trimmed by 6 bases and J by 6 bases, leaving 8 bases between them. The CDR3 contains 11 residues. CDR3 sequence reads: CASRRGNGYTF. The DNA for the CDR3 is TGTGCCAGCAGAAGAGGGAATGGCTACACCTTC.

This clone was seen once. The CDR3 DNA sequence: TGTGCCAGCAGTCCCCTTGGTCTAGCGGGGGGAGGTTACACCGGGGAGCTGTTTTTT. Translated, it gives CASSPLGLAGGGYTGELFF. This sequence joins TRBV28 and TRBJ2-2; 11 bases align to TRBD2. Germline CDR1 MDHEN, CDR2 SYDVKM. Trimming removed 5 bases from V and 3 bases from J; junction bases left unmatched: 14. The CDR3 is 19 amino acids.

The chain carries TRBV14 and TRBJ2-5; 7 nucleotides align to TRBD1. Per germline, CDR1 SGHDN and CDR2 FVKESK. J lost 2 bases, V lost 4 bases, and 7 bases had no gene match. The CDR3 loop spans 15 amino acids. The DNA of the CDR3 is TGTGCCAGCAGCCCGGGACAGCTCACGCAAGAGACCCAGTACTTC. Its protein is CASSPGQLTQETQYF.

The chain's CDR3 is CASSQAGRDTDTQYF. Written as DNA, the CDR3 is TGCGCCAGCAGCCAAGCAGGCAGGGATACAGATACGCAGTATTTT. The gene calls are TRBV4-1 and TRBJ2-3; possible D gene TRBD1, 5 bases. Per the germline V gene, CDR1 is MGHRA and CDR2 is YSYEKL. V was cut by 1 base and J by 3 bases, with 11 bases left in between. This CDR3 is built from 15 residues.

This clone has only one observation. This chain links TRBV27 with TRBJ2-5; 7 bases fit TRBD2. V was clipped by 0 bases and J by 2 bases; unmatched bases: 3. The CDR3 totals 15 residues. Germline V gene lookup returns CDR1 MNHEY and CDR2 SMNVEV (reference sequence). CDR3 sequence (DNA): TGTGCCAGCAGTTTATCCCGGACTAGGCAAGAGACCCAGTACTTC. This gives the protein CASSLSRTRQETQYF.

The chain links TRBV7-6 to TRBJ1-1, with 8 bases aligning to TRBD1. Germline V gene data show CDR1 as SGHVS and CDR2 as FNYEAQ. The CDR3 is made up of 15 amino acids. With 0 bases clipped from V and 5 bases from J, the junction kept 5 bases outside the gene matches. The DNA of the CDR3 is TGTGCCAGCAGCTTAGCTCAGGGGGCTGGTACTGAAGCTTTCTTT. Its protein is CASSLAQGAGTEAFF.

The rearrangement uses TRBV6-6 and TRBJ1-6; D may be TRBD1 (6 bases). V lost 5 bases, J lost 12 bases, and 23 bases lay in between. Germline V gene sequence: CDR1 MNHNY, CDR2 SVGAGI (reference sequence). The CDR3 has 16 residues. CDR3 loop: CASSRKQGYGRGPLHF. CDR3 DNA: TGTGCCAGCAGTAGAAAGCAGGGGTACGGACGTGGACCCCTCCACTTT.

This chain links TRBV21-1 with TRBJ1-2; the DNA was not compared with TRBD1, the D call given in the table. TRBV21-1 is deemed a pseudogene. The CDR3 loop spans 14 amino acids. This chain's CDR3 is CASSKVTGHYGYTF. DNA of the CDR3: TGTGCCAGCAGCAAAGTGACAGGACACTATGGCTACACCTTC.

The DNA of the CDR3 is TGTGCCAGCAGCCCCCGAACTAGCCTGAACACCGGGGAGCTGTTTTTT. This gives the protein CASSPRTSLNTGELFF. The V gene is TRBV9, the J gene TRBJ2-2, with D maybe TRBD2 (6 bases). Trimming removed 4 bases at V and 1 base at J, with 14 bases between. Germline assignment: CDR1 SGDLS and CDR2 YYNGEE. The CDR3 runs to 16 residues.

This rearrangement joins TRBV2 to TRBJ1-1; tentatively, D is TRBD1 (6 bases). The V and J ends lost 10 bases and 4 bases respectively, with 22 bases between them. This CDR3 contains 15 residues. Looked up from germline, CDR1 is SNHLY and CDR2 is FYNNEI. The CDR3 is CATQDRLFASTEAFF. CDR3 coding DNA: TGTGCCACCCAAGACAGGCTTTTCGCTAGCACTGAAGCTTTCTTT.

The V call is TRBV5-1, the J call TRBJ2-2; a possible D gene is TRBD1 (6 bases). V was cut by 4 bases and J by 4 bases, with 11 bases left in between. The CDR3 loop spans 14 amino acids. CDR1 is SGHRS, CDR2 YFSETQ, per germline. CDR3 residues: CASSRGQSTGELFF. Here the CDR3 DNA reads TGCGCCAGCAGCCGCGGACAGTCCACCGGGGAGCTGTTTTTT.

The chain combines TRBV19 with TRBJ1-6, with 10 bases aligning to TRBD1. The J segment lost 9 bases and the V segment lost 5 bases, leaving 1 base of the junction unmatched. The germline CDR1 and CDR2 sequences are LNHDA and SQIVND (reference sequence). This CDR3 spans 13 amino acids. CDR3 in amino acids: CASSWDRGSPLHF. The CDR3 DNA follows: TGTGCCAGTAGTTGGGACAGGGGTTCACCCCTCCACTTT.

The CDR3 sequence: CASSLRWGGLKTEAFF. The CDR3 region has the DNA TGCGCCAGCAGCTTGCGCTGGGGCGGATTAAAAACTGAAGCTTTCTTT. The V gene is TRBV5-1, the J gene TRBJ1-1; D is perhaps TRBD1 (5 bases). The V end lost 1 base, the J end lost 5 bases, and 18 bases lay between the germline ends. The germline gives CDR1 SGHRS, CDR2 YFSETQ. The CDR3 is made up of 16 amino acids.

The gene calls are TRBV14 and TRBJ1-2, with 10 positions matching TRBD1. The CDR3 spans 13 residues. In germline, CDR1 is SGHDN, CDR2 FVKESK. With 4 bases clipped from V and 8 bases from J, the junction kept 4 bases outside the gene matches. DNA for the CDR3: TGTGCCAGCAGCCTCGGGACAGGGGTAGGCTACACCTTC. As protein: CASSLGTGVGYTF. Using reference TRBV14 and TRBJ1-2 for the parts outside the CDR3, the full variable domain is EAGVTQFPSHSVIEKGQTVTLRCDPISGHDNLYWYRRVMGKEIKFLLHFVKESKQDESGMPNNRFLAERTGGTYSTLKVQPAELEDSGVYFCASSLGTGVGYTFGSGTRLTVV.